One and the same sample provided the 29 T cell receptor beta chains below, sequenced in a study of shared clonotypes between healthy human individuals. Method: immunoSEQ multiplex PCR; TCRdb's copy keeps in-frame clones and lacks some. The data contain approximately 100,000 clones, 68% of them singletons. Sequenced sample: memory CD8+ T cells sorted from blood. Subset: CD45RO+ cells pooled with CCR7-negative TemRA cells. The receptors were gathered from a woman in her 30s in good health.

V gene TRBV11-2 combines with J gene TRBJ1-2; TRBD1 might be the D (6 bases). Germline lookup yields CDR1 SGHAT and CDR2 FQNNGV. The ends were cut back, 5 bases at V and 8 bases at J, with 15 bases in the middle. CDR3 size: 13 residues. The CDR3 sequence: CASSPGRGLGYTF. CDR3 in DNA: TGTGCCAGCAGCCCCGGCCGGGGGCTAGGCTACACCTTC.

This clone came up a few times. This rearrangement joins TRBV28 to TRBJ2-7; D possibly corresponds to TRBD1 (6 bases). V was pared by 5 bases and J by 7 bases, with 24 bases between. This CDR3 spans 16 amino acids. Germline values: CDR1 MDHEN, CDR2 SYDVKM. The CDR3 region has the DNA TGTGCCAGCAGTCCCAATACCCCGGACAGTTCAAGGGAGCAGTACTTC. This translates into CASSPNTPDSSREQYF.

The rearrangement uses TRBV5-4 and TRBJ2-1; 14 nucleotides line up with TRBD2. CDR1 and CDR2 from the germline V gene are SGHNT and YYREEE (reference sequence). V shed 4 bases, J shed 4 bases, and the junction held 7 bases outside the gene matches. This CDR3 has 17 residues. The chain's CDR3 is CASSQPGLAGAYNEQFF. The CDR3 bases are TGTGCCAGCAGCCAGCCGGGACTAGCGGGAGCATACAATGAGCAGTTCTTC.

The rearrangement joins TRBV28 to TRBJ2-5; the D is unclear. The germline CDR1 and CDR2 sequences are MDHEN and SYDVKM. The CDR3 contains 16 residues. V lost 2 bases to trimming and J lost 1 base, with 14 bases between them. This CDR3 is CASSLPYWDFQETQYF. The CDR3 region has the DNA TGTGCCAGCAGTTTACCCTACTGGGATTTCCAAGAGACCCAGTACTTC.

The genes are TRBV28 and TRBJ2-3; tentative D call: TRBD1 (5 bases). Per germline, CDR1 MDHEN and CDR2 SYDVKM. V lost 7 bases and J 1 base, leaving 15 bases between the germline ends. There are 15 residues in the CDR3. For the CDR3, the DNA is TGTGCCAGCACTATCAGGGCTTATGGCACAGATACGCAGTATTTT. This translates into CASTIRAYGTDTQYF.

The chain has TRBV5-4 and TRBJ2-5; the match to TRBD2 covers 7 bases. The V segment lost 0 bases and the J segment 4 bases; nucleotides outside the gene matches: 9. Germline assignment: CDR1 SGHNT and CDR2 YYREEE (reference sequence). The CDR3 runs to 16 residues. The CDR3 loop reads CASSLAGLDRGETQYF. The CDR3 DNA is TGTGCCAGCAGCTTGGCCGGACTAGATCGTGGAGAGACCCAGTACTTC.

This clone was counted a single time. This sequence joins TRBV4-2 and TRBJ1-1, with D hard to call. In germline, CDR1 is LGHNA, CDR2 YNFKEQ. The CDR3 covers 15 residues. Trimming stripped 0 bases from V and 5 bases from J, with 13 bases between. CDR3 sequence: CASSQDQSRGTEAFF. As DNA, the CDR3 is TGTGCCAGCAGCCAAGATCAGTCGCGGGGAACTGAAGCTTTCTTT.

Note on this clone: At the DNA level, this CDR3 is encoded by other sequences in the same sample as well. The chain joins TRBV6-1 to TRBJ2-7; no firm D call. In germline, CDR1 is MNHNS, CDR2 SASEGT. V lost 1 base and J lost 4, with 2 bases in between. This CDR3 has 11 residues. In nucleotides, the CDR3 is TGTGCCAGCAGTGAAGGTTACGAGCAGTACTTC. This encodes CASSEGYEQYF.

The chain links TRBV25-1 to TRBJ2-5; 12 bases match TRBD2. V lost 8 bases and J lost 5; bases outside the gene matches: 15. Germline V gene lookup returns CDR1 MGHDK and CDR2 SYGVNS. This CDR3 region has 17 residues. The CDR3 is CASGTLGLAGIMETQYF. CDR3 coding DNA: TGTGCCAGCGGGACCCTTGGACTAGCGGGGATCATGGAGACCCAGTACTTC.

Remarks on this clone: A far larger clone is a single base away, which makes a read error likely. This specimen includes other DNA sequences encoding the same CDR3. CDR3 loop: CASSPREGPYGYTF. In nucleotides, the CDR3 is TGTGCCAGCAGCCCCCGAGAGGGTCCATATGGCTACACCTTC. The chain links TRBV5-4 to TRBJ1-2; the D is unclear. Trimming left V 4 bases short and J 5 bases short, with 15 bases between. Germline CDR1 reads SGHNT; CDR2 reads YYREEE (reference sequence). This CDR3 comprises 14 residues.

The V and J genes are TRBV11-2 and TRBJ2-1, with TRBD1 matching over 9 bases. This CDR3 has 12 residues. The trim removed 1 base at V and 15 bases at J, leaving 4 bases unmatched. Germline values: CDR1 SGHAT, CDR2 FQNNGV. DNA of the CDR3: TGTGCCAGCAGCTTAGTCGGGACAGGGCCGTTCTTC. Translation: CASSLVGTGPFF.

The rearrangement links TRBV19 to TRBJ2-3; possible D gene TRBD2, 5 bases. This CDR3 is built from 14 residues. Trimming pared 5 bases from V and 1 base from J, leaving 10 bases between. The germline gives CDR1 LNHDA, CDR2 SQIVND (reference sequence). CDR3 coding DNA: TGTGCCAGTAGTGATCGGGGAGGCACAGATACGCAGTATTTT. Encoded protein: CASSDRGGTDTQYF.

As to this clone: Sequence at one end of the junction differs from germline and may be a read error. The chain employs TRBV28 and TRBJ2-5; TRBD2 agrees at 8 bases. The CDR3 has 16 amino acids. Germline lookup yields CDR1 MDHEN and CDR2 SYDVKM. CDR3 sequence (DNA): TGTGCCAGCAGCGGGGGGGACCGGGACTCCTATGTAGGAGGGAACTTC. Protein product: CASSGGDRDSYVGGNF.

The gene calls are TRBV7-2 and TRBJ2-5; maybe TRBD1 (6 bases). The V gene's germline CDR1 is SGHTA and CDR2 FQGNSA. V gave up 3 bases and J gave up 4 bases, with 9 bases separating them. CDR3 length equals 13 residues. The CDR3 protein is CASSLVGGETQYF. In DNA form, the CDR3 reads TGTGCCAGCAGCTTGGTAGGGGGAGAGACCCAGTACTTC.

The rearrangement uses TRBV25-1 and TRBJ2-1; D might be TRBD2 (5 bases). CDR3 length: 16 amino acids. Germline CDR1 is MGHDK and CDR2 is SYGVNS. With 5 bases removed from V and 0 bases from J, the gap between germline ends came to 14 bases. The chain's CDR3 is CASSKESGSSYNEQFF. CDR3 sequence (DNA): TGTGCCAGCAGTAAAGAAAGCGGTAGCTCCTACAATGAGCAGTTCTTC. The whole variable domain, remainder taken from reference TRBV25-1 and TRBJ2-1, is EADIYQTPRYLVIGTGKKITLECSQTMGHDKMYWYQQDPGMELHLIHYSYGVNSTEKGDLSSESTVSRIRTEHFPLTLESARPSHTSQYLCASSKESGSSYNEQFFGPGTRLTVL.

This clone has only a few counts. The chain links TRBV25-1 to TRBJ2-5; 11 bases map to TRBD1. V trimming: 4 bases; J trimming: 5 bases; junction bases outside the gene matches: 15. The germline V gene encodes CDR1 MGHDK and CDR2 SYGVNS. This CDR3 has 18 residues. The CDR3 nucleotides are TGTGCCAGCAGTGTGGCTCCGGGACAGGGGGGAGAGAGGGAGACCCAGTACTTC. This sequence encodes CASSVAPGQGGERETQYF.

This clone was counted a few times. The V call is TRBV6-5, the J call TRBJ2-1; TRBD1 might be the D (6 bases). Germline V CDR1 and CDR2: MNHEY, SVGAGI. V lost 0 bases to trimming and J lost 4 bases, with 13 bases between them. This CDR3 comprises 16 residues. The CDR3 nucleotides are TGTGCCAGCAGTTACTCGCCTGGGGGCAATTACAATGAGCAGTTCTTC. It yields the protein CASSYSPGGNYNEQFF.

This chain links TRBV5-5 with TRBJ2-1; D perhaps matches TRBD1 (7 bases). The CDR3 covers 13 residues. Trimming took off 6 bases at V and 7 bases at J, with 14 bases between the two ends. CDR1 is SGHKS, CDR2 YYEKEE, per germline (reference sequence). The CDR3 bases are TGTGCCAGCATTGAGACAGGGACTAATGAGCAGTTCTTC. Its protein product is CASIETGTNEQFF.

This rearrangement joins TRBV5-1 to TRBJ2-1, with TRBD1 as a possible D gene (5 bases). The CDR3 spans 16 residues. Per the germline V gene, CDR1 is SGHRS and CDR2 is YFSETQ. V lost 1 base and J 3 bases, leaving 14 bases between the germline ends. CDR3 sequence reads: CASSLISRDHYNEQFF. The CDR3 DNA reads as TGCGCCAGCAGCTTGATTTCCAGGGATCACTACAATGAGCAGTTCTTC.

This clone was seen repeatedly, ten times or more. The chain employs TRBV28 and TRBJ2-2, with D possibly matching TRBD1 (6 bases). CDR1 is MDHEN, CDR2 SYDVKM, per germline. V shed 6 bases and J shed 5 bases, with 13 bases lying between them. The CDR3 loop spans 14 amino acids. The CDR3 protein is CASRAAGDTGELFF. The CDR3 nucleotides are TGTGCCAGCAGAGCGGCAGGGGATACCGGGGAGCTGTTTTTT.

The chain employs TRBV2 and TRBJ1-5; D uncertain. Deletions cut 4 bases from V and 1 base from J, with 8 bases between. Germline V CDR1 and CDR2: SNHLY, FYNNEI. The CDR3 is 14 residues long. In DNA, the CDR3 is TGTGCCAGCAGTGTCTCACGGAGCAATCAGCCCCAGCATTTT. The encoded protein is CASSVSRSNQPQHF.

This clone was seen a few times. This chain links TRBV28 with TRBJ2-2; TRBD1 agrees at 8 bases. Germline values: CDR1 MDHEN, CDR2 SYDVKM. This CDR3 comprises 15 residues. Trimming removed 6 bases from V and 3 bases from J; junction bases left unmatched: 6. CDR3 nucleotide sequence: TGTGCCAGCAGGGCAGGGGGCGCGGACACCGGGGAGCTGTTTTTT. Translated: CASRAGGADTGELFF.

This chain connects TRBV7-2 to TRBJ1-5, with D unresolved. The CDR3 is 17 residues long. Germline CDR1 SGHTA, CDR2 FQGNSA. Trimming shortened V by 1 base and J by 1 base, and 14 bases separated the two germline ends. The CDR3 bases are TGTGCCAGCAGCTTAGTCTGGATTGGTTCCAGCAATCAGCCCCAGCATTTT. Translation gives CASSLVWIGSSNQPQHF.

The rearrangement links TRBV25-1 to TRBJ2-5; 7 nucleotides line up with TRBD1. V was pared by 7 bases and J by 0 bases, with 8 bases of the junction left unmatched. The germline V gene encodes CDR1 MGHDK and CDR2 SYGVNS. The CDR3 extends over 15 amino acids. The CDR3 DNA reads TGTGCCAGCAATCCCTCCGACAGGGACCAAGAGACCCAGTACTTC. It specifies CASNPSDRDQETQYF. The full variable domain, rest sourced from reference TRBV25-1 and TRBJ2-5, is EADIYQTPRYLVIGTGKKITLECSQTMGHDKMYWYQQDPGMELHLIHYSYGVNSTEKGDLSSESTVSRIRTEHFPLTLESARPSHTSQYLCASNPSDRDQETQYFGPGTRLLVL.

On this clone: A far bigger clonotype differs at one base, so this is likely a read error. The chain has TRBV6-4 and TRBJ2-2; 10 nucleotides match TRBD1. The germline gives CDR1 MRHNA, CDR2 SNTAGT. The V segment lost 4 bases and the J segment 4 bases; nucleotides outside the gene matches: 0. The CDR3 sequence is 14 residues long. The chain's CDR3 is CASSGTGGTGELFF. In nucleotides, the CDR3 is TGTGCCAGCAGTGGGACAGGGGGCACCGGGGAGCTGTTTTTT.

The chain uses TRBV2 and TRBJ1-6; TRBD1 matches 8 bases. The germline gives CDR1 SNHLY, CDR2 FYNNEI. This CDR3 region has 13 residues. Unmatched junction bases numbered 5, after V lost 6 bases and J lost 10 bases. As DNA, the CDR3 is TGTGCCAGCAGCGCGGACAGGGAATCACCCCTCCACTTT. This sequence encodes CASSADRESPLHF.

The V and J genes are TRBV2 and TRBJ2-7, with unresolved D. Germline CDR1 is SNHLY and CDR2 is FYNNEI. The CDR3 length is 12 residues. V was cut by 8 bases and J by 1 base, with 9 bases left in between. The CDR3 coding sequence is TGTGCCAGCGGTTCTTTTTCCTACGAGCAGTACTTC. Its protein is CASGSFSYEQYF.

This rearrangement joins TRBV7-8 to TRBJ2-5; perhaps TRBD1 as D (6 bases). The J call is uncertain, as TRBJ2-7 better fits the DNA end. CDR3 size: 16 residues. Germline V lookup: CDR1 SGHVS, CDR2 FQNEAQ. In nucleotides, the CDR3 is TGTGCCAGCACCCTGACCGGGACACCAAACTCCTACGAGCAGTACTTC. Translated, it gives CASTLTGTPNSYEQYF.

The chain uses TRBV9 and TRBJ2-1, with D perhaps TRBD1 or TRBD2 (6 bases each). CDR1 is SGDLS, CDR2 YYNGEE, per germline. CDR3 size: 20 residues. The V end lost 4 bases, the J end lost 8 bases, and 34 bases lay between the germline ends. DNA of the CDR3: TGTGCCAGCAGCCCCCAGAGGGGGGCCCTTGAACTTAAGGTTGTGGATGAGCAGTTCTTC. Amino acids: CASSPQRGALELKVVDEQFF.